The 9 T cell receptor beta chains presented below share a single source sample, sequenced in a study of post-analysis software for immune sequencing data (dated by TCRdb to between 2015 and 2016). Paper-wide results and their limitations: Patients showed significantly higher frequencies than controls for several TRBV segments, among them TRBV5-6, TRBV5-1 and TRBV20-1.

The method behind the library was PCR. Instrument used: Illumina HiSeq 2500. To reduce PCR and sequencing biases, unique molecular identifiers were incorporated into the TCR beta cDNA libraries. TCRdb redid the processing of the public reads, applying fastp at Q25 and MiXCR, and retained in-frame beta chains. Rows are unified per CDR3 protein, each entry keeping the most common DNA and genes. The sample contains approximately 660,000 distinct CDR3 sequences, 55% to 70% of them found a single time. Of the sample, around 10% falls within the top ten clones. For these TCRs, the target antigens are not known. Sequencing used blood. These receptor sequences come from a girl aged 2 to 9 with multiple sclerosis.

This chain's CDR3 is CASSTAVGGRGGNEQYF. The CDR3 DNA sequence: TGTGCCAGCAGCACCGCGGTAGGGGGCCGAGGGGGCAACGAGCAGTACTTC. The V call is TRBV3-1, the J call TRBJ2-4; TRBD1 aligns across 7 bases. Gene TRBJ2-7 matches the end of the DNA better, so the J call may be wrong. This CDR3 comprises 17 residues. Germline CDR1 reads LGHDT; CDR2 reads YNNKEL (reference sequence).

This chain uses TRBV10-3 with TRBJ1-2; the D gene is possibly TRBD1 (6 bases). This CDR3 region has 15 residues. V was shortened by 8 bases and J by 2 bases, with 18 bases between the two germline ends. Germline assignment: CDR1 ENHRY and CDR2 SYGVKD. The CDR3 DNA reads TGTGCCATCGGGAGCGGGGGCTCGTGGAACTATGGCTACACCTTC. Translating it yields CAIGSGGSWNYGYTF.

The chain uses TRBV7-2 and TRBJ1-1, with D possibly matching TRBD1 (6 bases). Trimming removed 1 base from V and 8 bases from J, with 14 bases in between. This CDR3 region has 14 residues. Germline assignment: CDR1 SGHTA and CDR2 FQGNSA. Here the CDR3 reads CASSLVQGLMEAFF. In nucleotides, the CDR3 is TGTGCCAGCAGCTTAGTTCAGGGGCTCATGGAAGCTTTCTTT. Full variable domain (remainder filled in from reference TRBV7-2 and TRBJ1-1): GAGVSQSPSNKVTEKGKDVELRCDPISGHTALYWYRQSLGQGLEFLIYFQGNSAPDKSGLPSDRFSAERTGGSVSTLTIQRTQQEDSAVYLCASSLVQGLMEAFFGQGTRLTVV.

This sequence joins TRBV5-6 and TRBJ2-1, with D perhaps matching TRBD2 (6 bases). CDR1 and CDR2 from the germline V gene are SGHDT and YYEEEE. The V end lost 4 bases, the J end lost 3 bases, and 17 bases lay between the germline ends. This CDR3 has 16 residues. CDR3 coding DNA: TGTGCCAGCAGCCAGGGACTCGGACTCCGCTACAATGAGCAGTTCTTC. This codes for CASSQGLGLRYNEQFF.

This clonotype was seen repeatedly, ten times or more. The V call is TRBV5-1, the J call TRBJ2-3; 7 nucleotides match TRBD2. The germline gives CDR1 SGHRS, CDR2 YFSETQ. The CDR3 contains 16 residues. With V trimmed by 2 bases and J by 5 bases, 11 bases remained unmatched. In DNA, the CDR3 is TGCGCCAGCAGCTTTCTAGCGGCCCCAACCCGAGATACGCAGTATTTT. Translation: CASSFLAAPTRDTQYF.

This clonotype was recorded a few times. V usage is TRBV5-1 and J usage is TRBJ2-1, with D possibly being TRBD2 (6 bases). Germline assignment: CDR1 SGHRS and CDR2 YFSETQ. Trimming took 0 bases from V and 4 from J, leaving 11 bases between them. The length of the CDR3 is 15 residues. CDR3 sequence (DNA): TGCGCCAGCAGCTTGGCTGCTAGCGAGTACAATGAGCAGTTCTTC. It is translated as CASSLAASEYNEQFF.

This chain joins TRBV4-1 and TRBJ1-5, with D hard to call. CDR1 and CDR2 from the germline V gene are MGHRA and YSYEKL. This CDR3 contains 15 residues. Trimming left V 1 base short and J 3 bases short, with 10 bases between. The CDR3 coding sequence is TGCGCCAGCAGCCAAGTTTCCGGGCCCAATCAGCCCCAGCATTTT. Encoded protein: CASSQVSGPNQPQHF.

The chain recombines TRBV6-1 with TRBJ1-2; TRBD1 matches at 7 bases. J gave up 4 bases and V 1 base, and 9 bases lay outside the gene matches. CDR3 length equals 16 residues. Germline assignment: CDR1 MNHNS and CDR2 SASEGT. CDR3 sequence (DNA): TGTGCCAGCAGTGAAGTTTGGACAGGAGGTCGCTATGGCTACACCTTC. Its protein product is CASSEVWTGGRYGYTF.

The rearrangement links TRBV11-2 to TRBJ2-1, with TRBD2 matching 8 bases. The germline CDR1 and CDR2 sequences are SGHAT and FQNNGV. Germline trimming cut 7 bases from V and 9 bases from J; bases unmatched to any gene: 11. The CDR3 extends over 14 amino acids. CDR3: CASKRELEVTEQFF. The CDR3 DNA sequence: TGTGCCAGCAAGCGGGAGTTGGAAGTGACTGAGCAGTTCTTC.